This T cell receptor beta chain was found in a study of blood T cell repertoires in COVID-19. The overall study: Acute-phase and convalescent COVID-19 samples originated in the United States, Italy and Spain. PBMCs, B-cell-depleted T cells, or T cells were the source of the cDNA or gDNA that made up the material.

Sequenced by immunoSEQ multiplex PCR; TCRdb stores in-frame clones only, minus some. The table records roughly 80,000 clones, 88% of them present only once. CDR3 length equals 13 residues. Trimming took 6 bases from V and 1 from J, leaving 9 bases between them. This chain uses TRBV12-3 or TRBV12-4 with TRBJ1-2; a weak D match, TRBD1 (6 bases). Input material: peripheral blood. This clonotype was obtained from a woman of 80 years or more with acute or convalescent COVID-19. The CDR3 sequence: CASREDSNYGYTF. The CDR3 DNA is TGTGCCAGCAGAGAGGACAGTAACTATGGCTACACCTTC.